Listed below are T cell receptor beta chains from one sample, sequenced in a study of CD8 T cells in Susac syndrome. Using its own MiXCR run on the immunoSEQ multiplex PCR reads, TCRdb lists one record per CDR3 protein. The data hold about 85,000 distinct CDR3 sequences, with more than 85% observed a single time. Sequenced input: CD8+ T cells from PBMCs. All receptors come from a human donor with Susac syndrome. Each CDR3 is given with its conserved first and last residue. D genes are given only for firm matches. Clone size is given for some rows only: seen once, a few or many times, or a class if the clone is expanded.

>TRBJ2-2|-|-|TRBV7-8
TGTGCCAGCAGCTCCAGTAGGTCAGGGATACACACCGGGGAGCTGTTTTTT
CASSSSRSGIHTGELFF
>TRBJ1-4|-|-|TRBV30
TGTGCCTGCGGAAGGGAGATCGAATGGGAAAAACTGTTTTTT
CACGREIEWEKLFF
>TRBJ2-5|TRBD2|-|TRBV6-2/TRBV6-3
TGTGCCAGCAGTTACTCCTCTTCGGGACTAGCGGAAGAGACCCAGTACTTC
CASSYSSSGLAEETQYF
>TRBJ2-1|-|few|TRBV6-6
TGTGCCAGCGGGAGTTCCTACAATGAGCAGTTCTTC
CASGSSYNEQFF
>TRBJ1-1|-|-|TRBV29-1
TGCAGCGTTGAAGTTCCGGAGAACACTGAAGCTTTCTTT
CSVEVPENTEAFF
>TRBJ2-3|-|-|TRBV5-1
TGCGCCAGCAGCTTGAGACTAGATACGCAGTATTTT
CASSLRLDTQYF
>TRBJ1-5|TRBD1|-|TRBV6-2/TRBV6-3
TGTGCCAGCAGTTACGATGAGGGGGCGTATCAGCCCCAGCATTTT
CASSYDEGAYQPQHF
>TRBJ2-5|-|-|TRBV12-3/TRBV12-4
TGTGCCAGCACTAGGTCCGGGGAGACCCAGTACTTC
CASTRSGETQYF
>TRBJ2-2|-|-|TRBV20-1
TGCAGTGCTCGCCGTGGGCCCGGGGAGCTGTTTTTT
CSARRGPGELFF
>TRBJ2-4|TRBD2|-|TRBV30
TGTGCCTCCGGGAGCGGGGAAAACATTCAGTACTTC
CASGSGENIQYF
>TRBJ2-5|TRBD2|-|TRBV2
TGTGCCAGCAGCAGGACTAGCGGGAGAAAAGAGACCCAGTACTTC
CASSRTSGRKETQYF
>TRBJ2-7|-|-|TRBV2
TGTGCCAGCAGCCCCCGAGTGGCGGGACTCTACGAGCAGTACTTC
CASSPRVAGLYEQYF
>TRBJ2-1|TRBD1|once|TRBV7-9
TGTGCCAGCAGCCCGGGACAGGGGACGATCCCCCTGTTCTTC
CASSPGQGTIPLFF
>TRBJ1-1|-|-|TRBV3-1
TGTGCCAGCAGCCAAGAAGGGCTTGCTGAAGCTTTCTTT
CASSQEGLAEAFF
>TRBJ2-2|-|-|TRBV20-1
TGCAGTGCCTCGCGGACCGAATCGAGCTACACCGGGGAGCTGTTTTTT
CSASRTESSYTGELFF
>TRBJ2-7|-|few|TRBV9
TGTGCCAGCAGCGTAGAGGGCTCCTACGAGCAGTACTTC
CASSVEGSYEQYF
>TRBJ2-2|-|once|TRBV5-4
TGTGCCAGCGGGGGAGCCGGGGAGCTGTTTTTT
CASGGAGELFF
>TRBJ2-7|-|-|TRBV19
TGTGCCAGTAGTATCTCCGGGACCTACGAGCAGTACTTC
CASSISGTYEQYF
>TRBJ2-2|-|-|TRBV27
TGTGCCAGCAGTTTAGGGCTAGGGGCCGGGGAGCTGTTTTTT
CASSLGLGAGELFF
>TRBJ1-1|-|once|TRBV9
TGTGCCAGCAGCGTTACAGCAAACACTGAAGCTTTCTTT
CASSVTANTEAFF
>TRBJ2-1|TRBD1|-|TRBV11-3
TGTGCCAGCAGCTATGGGTCCGGGACAGGGGTGAATGAGCAGTTCTTC
CASSYGSGTGVNEQFF
>TRBJ2-7|-|-|TRBV6-2/TRBV6-3
TGTGCCAGCAGTGCCTCTCTCTACGAGCAGTACTTC
CASSASLYEQYF
>TRBJ2-7|-|medium-sized|TRBV12-5
TGTGCTAGTGGTTTGGATTCCTACGAGCAGTACTTC
CASGLDSYEQYF
>TRBJ1-1|-|-|TRBV20-1
TGCAGTGCTAGATCCGGGGGGATCACTGAAGCTTTCTTT
CSARSGGITEAFF
>TRBJ2-1|-|-|TRBV19
TGTGCCAGTATGCCCTTGTTTAGCGCATCCTACAATGAGCAGTTCTTC
CASMPLFSASYNEQFF
>TRBJ2-2|-|-|TRBV6-2/TRBV6-3
TGTGCCAGTCGGCAGGGCCAAGACACCGGGGAGCTGTTTTTT
CASRQGQDTGELFF
>TRBJ2-2|-|once|TRBV6-5
TGTGCCAGCAGTTACGGGGGAGGGGAGCTGTTTTTT
CASSYGGGELFF
>TRBJ1-5|-|-|TRBV14
TGTGCCAGCAGCCATCCCAATCAGCCCCAGCATTTT
CASSHPNQPQHF
>TRBJ2-2|-|-|TRBV4-2
TGTGCCAGCAGCCAAGACCCGGGACTTGCTAACACCGGGGAGCTGTTTTTT
CASSQDPGLANTGELFF
>TRBJ2-1|TRBD2|-|TRBV15
TGTGCCACCAGCAGAGTAGAACTAGCGGGAGTTTATTTCTTC
CATSRVELAGVYFF
>TRBJ2-5|TRBD2|-|TRBV29-1
TGCAGCGTTGGGGGTCTAGCGGGAGCCCAAGAGACCCAGTACTTC
CSVGGLAGAQETQYF
>TRBJ2-5|-|-|TRBV7-9
TGTGCCAGCAGCTTAGTAGGCCCCGGAGAGACCCAGTACTTC
CASSLVGPGETQYF
>TRBJ2-2|TRBD2|-|TRBV7-9
TGTGCCAGCAGCTTAGGACTAGCGGGATACACCGGGGAGCTGTTTTTT
CASSLGLAGYTGELFF
>TRBJ2-5|-|-|TRBV30
TGTGCCTGGAATGGGAGGGAGGGGGACGAAGAGACCCAGTACTTC
CAWNGREGDEETQYF
>TRBJ2-3|-|-|TRBV5-1
TGCGCCAGCGAAGAAGGAGGAAATGCAGATACGCAGTATTTT
CASEEGGNADTQYF
>TRBJ1-1|-|-|TRBV6-5
TGTGCCAGCAGTAACAGGGTTGAAGCTTTCTTT
CASSNRVEAFF
>TRBJ1-1|-|-|TRBV3-1
TGTGCCAGCAGCCAAGCTAACACTGAAGCTTTCTTT
CASSQANTEAFF
>TRBJ2-7|-|-|TRBV27
TGTGCCAGCAGTTCCGCGGGACGCCTCTATGAGCAGTACTTC
CASSSAGRLYEQYF
>TRBJ2-7|TRBD2|-|TRBV9
TGTGCCAGCAGCGGGGGGACTAGCGGCGAGGAGCAGTACTTC
CASSGGTSGEEQYF
>TRBJ2-7|-|once|TRBV20-1
TGCAGTGCTAGAGCGATTGCCTACGAGCAGTACTTC
CSARAIAYEQYF
>TRBJ2-7|-|-|TRBV27
TGTGCCAGCAGCCCCGGTGGGAGTCGCGAGCAGTACTTC
CASSPGGSREQYF
>TRBJ2-2|TRBD1|once|TRBV7-8
TGTGCCAGCAGCTTTCCCCGGGACAGGGATGACACCGGGGAGCTGTTTTTT
CASSFPRDRDDTGELFF